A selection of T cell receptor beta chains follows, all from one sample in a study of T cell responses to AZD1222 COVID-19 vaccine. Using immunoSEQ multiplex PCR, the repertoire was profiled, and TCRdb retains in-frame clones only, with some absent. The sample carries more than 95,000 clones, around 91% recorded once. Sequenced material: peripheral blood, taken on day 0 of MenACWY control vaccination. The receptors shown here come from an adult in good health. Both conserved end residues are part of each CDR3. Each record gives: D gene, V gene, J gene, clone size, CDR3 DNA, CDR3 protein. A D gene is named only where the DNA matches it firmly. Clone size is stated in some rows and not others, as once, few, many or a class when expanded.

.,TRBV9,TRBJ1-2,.,TGTGCCAGCAGCGTAGGTCATGAGCCCAACTATGGCTACACCTTC,CASSVGHEPNYGYTF
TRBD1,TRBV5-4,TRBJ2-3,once,TGTGCCAGCAGCTTGGTAGGGACAGGGGACGATACGCAGTATTTT,CASSLVGTGDDTQYF
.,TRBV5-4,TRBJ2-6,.,TGTGCCAGCGACCGGGGGTATGGGGCCAACGTCCTGACTTTC,CASDRGYGANVLTF
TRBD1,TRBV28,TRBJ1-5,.,TGTGCCAGCAGTCCGCAACCCGGGACAGAAATCAATCAGCCCCAGCATTTT,CASSPQPGTEINQPQHF
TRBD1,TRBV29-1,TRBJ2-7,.,TGCAGCGTTCGACCGGGACAGGGGGACCACGAGCAGTACTTC,CSVRPGQGDHEQYF
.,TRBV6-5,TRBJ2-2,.,TGTGCCAGCAGTTACCCAGGTTGGGAGGGGGTCGGGGAGCTGTTTTTT,CASSYPGWEGVGELFF
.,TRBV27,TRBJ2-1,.,TGTGCCAGCAGTTTTAGTGACTCCGCCTCGGATGAGCAGTTCTTC,CASSFSDSASDEQFF
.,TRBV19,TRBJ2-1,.,TGTGCCACGAAAAGCAATGAGCAGTTCTTC,CATKSNEQFF
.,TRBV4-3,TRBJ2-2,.,TGCGCCAGCAGCATGCGTGTGGGGTACACCGGGGAGCTGTTTTTT,CASSMRVGYTGELFF
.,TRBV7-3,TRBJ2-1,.,TGTGCCAGCAGCTTAAGCGGTAGCTCCTACAATGAGCAGTTCTTC,CASSLSGSSYNEQFF
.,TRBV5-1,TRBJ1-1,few,TGCGCCAGCAGCGACGGTCTGTGGGGGCGAGGGACTGAAGCTTTCTTT,CASSDGLWGRGTEAFF
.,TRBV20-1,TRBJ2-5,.,TGCAGTGCTAGTCTGGGAGAGGTCATGGAGACCCAGTACTTC,CSASLGEVMETQYF
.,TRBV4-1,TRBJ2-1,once,TGCGCCAGCAGCCAAGTCGCCGCTAACGTACTAAATGAGCAGTTCTTC,CASSQVAANVLNEQFF
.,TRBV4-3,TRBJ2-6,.,TGCGCCAGCAGCCAAGGACATTCTGGGGCCAACGTCCTGACTTTC,CASSQGHSGANVLTF
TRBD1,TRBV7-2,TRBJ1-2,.,TGTGCCAGCAGCTCAATGCCTCCGGGACAGAGCTATGGCTACACCTTC,CASSSMPPGQSYGYTF
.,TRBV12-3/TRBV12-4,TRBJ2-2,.,TGTGCCAGCAGGGGAACAGGGATCGGGGAGCTGTTTTTT,CASRGTGIGELFF
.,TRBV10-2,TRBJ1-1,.,TGCGCCAGCAGGGAGGATTTTGGGGGGCCGAGTGAAGCTTTCTTT,CASREDFGGPSEAFF
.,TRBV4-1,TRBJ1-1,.,TGCGCCAGCAGCCTGTTGAAGGGGGTTGGGGTGAACACTGAAGCTTTCTTT,CASSLLKGVGVNTEAFF
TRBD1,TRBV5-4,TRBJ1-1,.,TGTGCCAGCAGCTCCAGGGGGGTCCTTCCTTTGAACACTGAAGCTTTCTTT,CASSSRGVLPLNTEAFF
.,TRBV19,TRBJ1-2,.,TGTGCCAGCGGTGGCTCGGGCAACTATGGCTACACCTTC,CASGGSGNYGYTF
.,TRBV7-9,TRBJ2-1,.,TGTGCCAGCAGCTTAGTTACGGGTACCTACAATGAGCAGTTCTTC,CASSLVTGTYNEQFF
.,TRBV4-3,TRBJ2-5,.,TGCGCCAGCAGCCCAGCGACAAACAGACCCCTCCAAGAGACCCAGTACTTC,CASSPATNRPLQETQYF
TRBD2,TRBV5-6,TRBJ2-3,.,TGTGCCAGCAGCTTGAAGCGGGGGGCCACCACAGATACGCAGTATTTT,CASSLKRGATTDTQYF
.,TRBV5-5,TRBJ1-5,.,TGTGCCAGCAGCTTGGGGGGAATTAGCAATCAGCCCCAGCATTTT,CASSLGGISNQPQHF
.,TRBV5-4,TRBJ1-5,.,TGTGCCAGCAGCCCGAATGCAGGGTTCAATCAGCCCCAGCATTTT,CASSPNAGFNQPQHF
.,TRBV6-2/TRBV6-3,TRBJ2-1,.,TGTGCCAGCAGCCCAATACTGCACGACAATGAGCAGTTCTTC,CASSPILHDNEQFF
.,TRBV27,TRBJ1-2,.,TGTGCCAGCAGCGATAGGACTACTTATGGCTACACCTTC,CASSDRTTYGYTF
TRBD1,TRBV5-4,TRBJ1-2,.,TGTGCCAGCAGCTCATCGGGACAGGGGCGCTATGGCTACACCTTC,CASSSSGQGRYGYTF
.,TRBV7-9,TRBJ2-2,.,TGTGCCAGCAGCTCCTACGGAACAGGGAAGGGCACCGGGGAGCTGTTTTTT,CASSSYGTGKGTGELFF
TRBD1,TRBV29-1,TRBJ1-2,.,TGCAGCGCAGACCGGGGACAGGGTAGTGGCTACACCTTC,CSADRGQGSGYTF
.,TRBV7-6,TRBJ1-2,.,TGTGCCAGCAGGGACGGGCGCATCGGCAACTATGGCTACACCTTC,CASRDGRIGNYGYTF
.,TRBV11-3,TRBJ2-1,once,TGTGCCAGCAGCAGGACGCTCGAAGCCTACAATGAGCAGTTCTTC,CASSRTLEAYNEQFF
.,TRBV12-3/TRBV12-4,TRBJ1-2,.,TGTGCCAGCAGTGACAGGTTTGGCTACACCTTC,CASSDRFGYTF
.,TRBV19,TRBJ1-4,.,TGTGCCAGTAGTATCCAGGGATTGATAGGTGAAAAACTGTTTTTT,CASSIQGLIGEKLFF
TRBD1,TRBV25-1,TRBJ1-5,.,TGTGCCAGCAGTACGACAGGGGCAAATCAGCCCCAGCATTTT,CASSTTGANQPQHF
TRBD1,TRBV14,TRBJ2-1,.,TGTGCCAGTGGACAACAGGGGGCTCTCGACAATGAGCAGTTCTTC,CASGQQGALDNEQFF
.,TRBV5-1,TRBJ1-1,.,TGCGCCAGCAGCTTGCGGGGTTTGGGGGATTCCTTTAACACTGAAGCTTTCTTT,CASSLRGLGDSFNTEAFF
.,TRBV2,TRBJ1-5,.,TGTGCCAGCAGTGACCTCCGGGCAGGCAATCAGCCCCAGCATTTT,CASSDLRAGNQPQHF
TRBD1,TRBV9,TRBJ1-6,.,TGTGCCAGCAGCGCGGACAGGGGGGGATCCTATAATTCACCCCTCCACTTT,CASSADRGGSYNSPLHF
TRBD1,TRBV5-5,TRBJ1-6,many,TGTGCCAGCAGCTTGGGCGGGACAGGGGCTAGCTCCTATAATTCACCCCTCCACTTT,CASSLGGTGASSYNSPLHF
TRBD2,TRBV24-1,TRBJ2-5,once,TGTGCCACCAGTGGGCTAGCGGAAGAGACCCAGTACTTC,CATSGLAEETQYF
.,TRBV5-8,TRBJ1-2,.,TGTGCCAGCAGCTTATTTCAGTACTATGGCTACACCTTC,CASSLFQYYGYTF
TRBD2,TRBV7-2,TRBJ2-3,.,TGTGCCAGCAGCTCCGCCGGGACTAGCTATCCCACAGATACGCAGTATTTT,CASSSAGTSYPTDTQYF
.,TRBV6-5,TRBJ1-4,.,TGTGCCAGCAAAAGACAGTACCCAGGGAATGAAAAACTGTTTTTT,CASKRQYPGNEKLFF
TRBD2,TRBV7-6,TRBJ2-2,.,TGTGCCAGCAGCTTATTCACTAGCGGGGGTGCAAACACCGGGGAGCTGTTTTTT,CASSLFTSGGANTGELFF
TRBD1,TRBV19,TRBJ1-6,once,TGTGCCAGTAGTGCCTCCGGTCCGACAGGGGTGAGTTCACCCCTCCACTTT,CASSASGPTGVSSPLHF
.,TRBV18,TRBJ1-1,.,TGTGCCAGCTCACGGGAGGAGCACACTGAAGCTTTCTTT,CASSREEHTEAFF